These 15 T cell receptor beta chains were all obtained from the same sample, sequenced in a study of shared clonotypes between healthy human individuals. Sequencing used immunoSEQ multiplex PCR; TCRdb keeps in-frame clones, though not all of them. The table records approximately 2,000,000 clones, around 93% of them present only once. Positively selected for CCR7, the CD45RO-negative cells used as naive CD8 cells excluded terminally differentiated effector memory CD45RA+ cells. What was sequenced was naive CD8+ T cells from PBMCs. These receptors were collected from a man between 18 and 29 years old in good health. Some clones in this sample may be carry-over from other donors' samples.

The J gene is TRBJ2-5, the V gene TRBV11-2, with D maybe TRBD1 (5 bases). The CDR3 is made up of 15 amino acids. V lost 4 bases and J 5 bases, leaving 17 bases between the germline ends. Germline CDR1 is SGHAT and CDR2 is FQNNGV. The CDR3 nucleotides are TGTGCCAGCAGCTCGCTTCTCCAGGGCCCGGAGACCCAGTACTTC. Its translation: CASSSLLQGPETQYF.

This clone was seen once. This rearrangement joins TRBV7-3 to TRBJ2-3; TRBD2 agrees at 11 bases. V dropped 4 bases and J dropped 6; count of bases not matched to a gene: 9. Germline V gene lookup returns CDR1 SGHTA and CDR2 FQGTGA. CDR3 length: 16 amino acids. As DNA, the CDR3 is TGTGCCAGCAGCTCGACAACTAGCGGGAGAAGGGATACGCAGTATTTT. Translation gives CASSSTTSGRRDTQYF.

V usage is TRBV7-2 and J usage is TRBJ2-2, with a weak D call TRBD1 (5 bases). Trimming pared 4 bases from V and 6 bases from J, leaving 15 bases between. From germline, CDR1 is SGHTA and CDR2 FQGNSA. The CDR3 covers 15 residues. The CDR3 bases are TGTGCCAGCAGCTCCCGCGCAGGGCGGCCCGGGGAGCTGTTTTTT. Protein: CASSSRAGRPGELFF.

Comments on this clone: This CDR3 is also generated by other DNA sequences in the sample. The chain carries TRBV7-9 and TRBJ2-7; D remains unclear. Germline V CDR1 and CDR2: SEHNR, FQNEAQ (reference sequence). The CDR3 length is 11 residues. V was shortened by 3 bases and J by 6 bases, with 6 bases between the two germline ends. The CDR3 reads CASSLGPEQYF. The CDR3 region has the DNA TGTGCCAGCAGCTTGGGCCCCGAGCAGTACTTC.

The CDR3 DNA sequence: TGTGCCAGCAGCTCCTCCGGTGGGGATACGCAGTATTTT. Its protein is CASSSSGGDTQYF. The rearrangement joins TRBV7-9 to TRBJ2-3; D gene uncertain. The CDR3 totals 13 residues. Trimming took off 4 bases at V and 6 bases at J, with 11 bases between the two ends. Germline V lookup: CDR1 SEHNR, CDR2 FQNEAQ (reference sequence).

The chain uses TRBV7-9 and TRBJ2-2; 10 nucleotides match TRBD2. The germline gives CDR1 SEHNR, CDR2 FQNEAQ (reference sequence). The CDR3 extends over 19 amino acids. Trimming at V came to 4 bases and at J to 0 bases, leaving 11 bases not matched to a gene. DNA of the CDR3: TGTGCCAGCAGCTCTTTCGTTCTAGCGGGAGAATCGAACACCGGGGAGCTGTTTTTT. It specifies CASSSFVLAGESNTGELFF.

The chain employs TRBV4-1 and TRBJ1-1; D gene uncertain. This CDR3 region has 12 residues. V dropped 1 base and J dropped 1 base, with 1 base sitting between them. Germline CDR1 MGHRA, CDR2 YSYEKL. The CDR3 DNA reads as TGCGCCAGCAGCCAAGCGAACACTGAAGCTTTCTTT. As protein: CASSQANTEAFF.

Worth noting for this clone: Additional DNA sequences in this sample encode the identical CDR3. The chain recombines TRBV28 with TRBJ1-1, with D possibly being TRBD1 (6 bases). V was trimmed by 2 bases and J by 5 bases, leaving 9 bases between them. Germline V CDR1 and CDR2: MDHEN, SYDVKM. The CDR3 consists of 13 residues. This CDR3 is CASSLEGVTEAFF. The CDR3 DNA reads as TGTGCCAGCAGTTTAGAGGGGGTGACTGAAGCTTTCTTT.

This chain connects TRBV5-1 to TRBJ1-2; tentatively, D is TRBD1 (5 bases). Germline V gene lookup returns CDR1 SGHRS and CDR2 YFSETQ. The V end lost 4 bases, the J end lost 2 bases, and 12 bases lay between the germline ends. The CDR3 consists of 14 residues. This chain's CDR3 is CASSLDQGNYGYTF. In nucleotides, the CDR3 is TGCGCCAGCAGCCTGGATCAGGGAAACTATGGCTACACCTTC. Variable domain in full (rest from reference TRBV5-1 and TRBJ1-2): KAGVTQTPRYLIKTRGQQVTLSCSPISGHRSVSWYQQTPGQGLQFLFEYFSETQRNKGNFPGRFSGRQFSNSRSEMNVSTLELGDSALYLCASSLDQGNYGYTFGSGTRLTVV.

The chain couples TRBV19 to TRBJ1-2; 9 bases map to TRBD1. The V gene's germline CDR1 is LNHDA and CDR2 SQIVND (reference sequence). Trimming removed 6 bases from V and 4 bases from J; junction bases left unmatched: 3. This CDR3 is 13 amino acids long. CDR3 residues: CASRDRGSYGYTF. The CDR3 DNA follows: TGTGCCAGTAGGGACAGGGGTTCCTATGGCTACACCTTC. Using reference TRBV19 and TRBJ1-2 for the parts outside the CDR3, the full variable domain is DGGITQSPKYLFRKEGQNVTLSCEQNLNHDAMYWYRQDPGQGLRLIYYSQIVNDFQKGDIAEGYSVSREKKESFPLTVTSAQKNPTAFYLCASRDRGSYGYTFGSGTRLTVV.

The chain has TRBV15 and TRBJ1-1; D is unresolved. Germline CDR1 is LNHNV and CDR2 is YYDKDF (reference sequence). The CDR3 sequence is 15 residues long. Trimming pared 0 bases from V and 7 bases from J, leaving 15 bases between. The CDR3, as DNA: TGTGCCACCAGCAGAGATTTTTGGGTTAGTAATGAAGCTTTCTTT. Protein product: CATSRDFWVSNEAFF. Full variable domain (remainder filled in from reference TRBV15 and TRBJ1-1): DAMVIQNPRYQVTQFGKPVTLSCSQTLNHNVMYWYQQKSSQAPKLLFHYYDKDFNNEADTPDNFQSRRPNTSFCFLDIRSPGLGDTAMYLCATSRDFWVSNEAFFGQGTRLTVV.

The chain carries TRBV13 and TRBJ2-7, with D perhaps matching TRBD1 (6 bases). Germline CDR1 and CDR2: PRHDT and FYEKMQ (reference sequence). The CDR3 is 14 residues long. V was trimmed by 5 bases and J by 4 bases, leaving 15 bases between them. CDR3 nucleotide sequence: TGTGCCAGCAGCCATCGGGACATCTTTTACGAGCAGTACTTC. Amino acid sequence: CASSHRDIFYEQYF.

V gene TRBV5-6 combines with J gene TRBJ2-3; D call uncertain. The ends were cut back, 0 bases at V and 1 base at J, with 9 bases in the middle. The CDR3 has 15 residues. Per the germline V gene, CDR1 is SGHDT and CDR2 is YYEEEE. Written as DNA, the CDR3 is TGTGCCAGCAGCTTGGCCACTATCCGCACAGATACGCAGTATTTT. This gives the protein CASSLATIRTDTQYF.

This chain connects TRBV4-1 to TRBJ2-7; maybe TRBD2 (5 bases). Per germline, CDR1 MGHRA and CDR2 YSYEKL. Deletions cut 2 bases from V and 3 bases from J, with 20 bases between. The CDR3 has 17 residues. CDR3 region: CASSQKLVRGLNYEQYF. DNA of the CDR3: TGCGCCAGCAGCCAAAAACTAGTTCGGGGATTAAACTACGAGCAGTACTTC.

A few counts support this clone. V usage is TRBV6-5 and J usage is TRBJ1-1; TRBD1 might be the D (6 bases). From germline, CDR1 is MNHEY and CDR2 SVGAGI. V was clipped by 0 bases and J by 6 bases, with 11 bases between them. The CDR3 is 14 amino acids. The CDR3: CASSYSGARAEAFF. The CDR3 bases are TGTGCCAGCAGTTACTCGGGGGCGCGGGCTGAAGCTTTCTTT.